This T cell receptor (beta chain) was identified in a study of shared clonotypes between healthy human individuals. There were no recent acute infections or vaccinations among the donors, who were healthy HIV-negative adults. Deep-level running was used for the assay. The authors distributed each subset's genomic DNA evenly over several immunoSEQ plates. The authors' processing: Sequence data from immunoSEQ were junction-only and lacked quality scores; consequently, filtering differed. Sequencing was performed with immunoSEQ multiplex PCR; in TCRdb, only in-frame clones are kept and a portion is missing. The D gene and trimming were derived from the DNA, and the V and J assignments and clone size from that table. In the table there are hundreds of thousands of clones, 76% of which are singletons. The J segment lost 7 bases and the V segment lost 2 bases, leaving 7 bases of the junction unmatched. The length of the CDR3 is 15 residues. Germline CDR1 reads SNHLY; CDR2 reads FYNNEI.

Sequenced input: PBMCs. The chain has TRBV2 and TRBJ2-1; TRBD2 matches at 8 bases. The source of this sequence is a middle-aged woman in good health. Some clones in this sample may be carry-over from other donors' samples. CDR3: CASSEMAGGDNEQFF. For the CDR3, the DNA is TGTGCCAGCAGTGAAATGGCGGGAGGTGATAATGAGCAGTTCTTC. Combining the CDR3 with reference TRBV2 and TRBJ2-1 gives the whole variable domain EPEVTQTPSHQVTQMGQEVILRCVPISNHLYFYWYRQILGQKVEFLVSFYNNEISEKSEIFDDQFSVERPDGSNFTLKIRSTKLEDSAMYFCASSEMAGGDNEQFFGPGTRLTVL.